This is a list of T cell receptor beta chains from one sample in a study of shared clonotypes between healthy human individuals. The assay was immunoSEQ multiplex PCR, and TCRdb's table has in-frame clones only and misses some. The repertoire holds roughly 1,500,000 clones, with approximately 98% as singletons. The sample consisted of naive CD4+ T cells sorted from blood. The receptors originated from a man aged 25 to 40 in good health. Each CDR3 is given with its conserved first and last residue. The D gene is left open where the match is weak.

v_call d_call cdr3_aa
TRBV5-1 TRBD1 CASSSQTGPSFEQFF
TRBV7-8 TRBD1 CASSTYRGPKDTQYF
TRBV5-6 NA CASSDQGTDEQFF
TRBV30 NA CAWNRRNYGYTF
TRBV10-1 TRBD1 CASSDRGEQYF
TRBV4-3 NA CASSPRGGTNEKLFF
TRBV5-6 NA CASLTGANVLTF
TRBV5-1 NA CASSLRKVTDTQYF
TRBV5-5 NA CASSFNRMNTEAFF
TRBV7-8 NA CASSLVQDQPQHF
TRBV14 NA CASSQGTYPQETQYF
TRBV6-6 TRBD1 CASSYSDRGQTQYF
TRBV29-1 NA CSVGLPGELFF
TRBV21-1 NA CASSKLLYCYNEQFF
TRBV10-3 TRBD1 CAISRGPDSGELFF
TRBV5-4 NA CASFLRAGPTDTQYF
TRBV10-3 TRBD2 CAISTLGTSDNEQFF
TRBV6-6 TRBD1 CASSGTGANYGYTF
TRBV27 NA CASSRGGVGTDTQYF
TRBV18 NA CASSPSTGTTYNEQFF
TRBV28 NA CASSSYNEQFF
TRBV19 TRBD1 CASSIGRDRGHEQYF
TRBV6-6 NA CANQTGNTDTQYF
TRBV7-2 TRBD1 CASRTGVIDTQYF
TRBV7-9 TRBD1 CASSLATGGGKNIQYF
TRBV11-2 NA CASSAPGLILSGANVLTF
TRBV5-1 NA CASSQDSSYEQYF
TRBV6-5 NA CASSWRLGETQYF
TRBV7-6 TRBD1 CASSVGQGFNEQFF
TRBV10-3 NA CAISEWGSGNTIYF
TRBV11-3 NA CASSQMGPTGGNEQFF
TRBV30 NA CAWSPRGAKNIQYF
TRBV9 TRBD2 CASSVDLAGVEQFF
TRBV5-1 TRBD2 CASSVTSGSFTGELFF
TRBV19 NA CASSIDTVNQPQHF
TRBV4-1 NA CASSQAPRGWGEKLFF
TRBV5-1 TRBD1 CASRNGTGAPDTQYF
TRBV10-2 NA CASSIWGQQETQYF
TRBV4-3 TRBD2 CASSQETSGTYTDTQYF
TRBV7-2 NA CASRQGTTRGTQYF
TRBV5-5 NA CASSLVPSADTQYF
TRBV18 NA CASSPRVAQNSDGYTF
TRBV4-3 NA CASSQVYNSLGEQFF
TRBV27 NA CASSFIPTAIYGYTF
TRBV28 TRBD2 CASSLTSQKEQFF
TRBV7-2 TRBD2 CASSLVAGGDTQYF
TRBV5-1 NA CASSFSGREEKLFF
TRBV19 NA CTHGLAKNIQYF
TRBV18 NA CASSPAGAIKNIQYF
TRBV7-2 NA CASSLGQLGLRTYEQYF